This TCR beta chain originates from a study of T cell changes during pregnancy in multiple sclerosis. The CDR3 has 17 amino acids. CDR1 LNHDA and CDR2 SQIVND come from the germline V gene (reference sequence). Trimming removed 1 base from V and 7 bases from J; junction bases left unmatched: 8. TCRdb keeps only in-frame clones here, not all; method: immunoSEQ multiplex PCR. The repertoire has some 120,000 clones, less than 97% of them found once; the top ten carry over 0.35%. Sequences were derived from peripheral blood, sampled after pregnancy. The sequence was obtained from a female donor with multiple sclerosis, enrolled in a pregnancy study. J is TRBJ2-1 and V is TRBV19; TRBD2 aligns across 12 bases. CDR3 sequence reads: CASSIGLLAGGDNEQFF. The CDR3 DNA follows: TGTGCCAGTAGTATAGGCCTTCTAGCGGGAGGGGATAATGAGCAGTTCTTC.